Included here is one T cell receptor (beta chain) sequence, with context. The data are from a study of blood T cell repertoires in COVID-19. The method was immunoSEQ multiplex PCR; TCRdb's version includes in-frame clones alone and lacks a portion of them. The sample yields under 350,000 clones, 85% to 90% seen once. Cohort assignment relied on participant-reported clinical history. The CDR3 loop spans 11 amino acids. The germline CDR1 and CDR2 sequences are SGDLS and YYNGEE. V was shortened by 5 bases and J by 6 bases, with 7 bases between the two germline ends. Sequenced sample: PBMCs or T cells enriched from blood (not recorded which). V gene TRBV9 combines with J gene TRBJ2-3, with D possibly matching TRBD2 (6 bases). The receptor's source is an older woman who had recovered from COVID-19. The CDR3 sequence is CASRGTDTQYF. CDR3 in DNA: TGTGCCAGCAGGGGGACTGATACGCAGTATTTT.